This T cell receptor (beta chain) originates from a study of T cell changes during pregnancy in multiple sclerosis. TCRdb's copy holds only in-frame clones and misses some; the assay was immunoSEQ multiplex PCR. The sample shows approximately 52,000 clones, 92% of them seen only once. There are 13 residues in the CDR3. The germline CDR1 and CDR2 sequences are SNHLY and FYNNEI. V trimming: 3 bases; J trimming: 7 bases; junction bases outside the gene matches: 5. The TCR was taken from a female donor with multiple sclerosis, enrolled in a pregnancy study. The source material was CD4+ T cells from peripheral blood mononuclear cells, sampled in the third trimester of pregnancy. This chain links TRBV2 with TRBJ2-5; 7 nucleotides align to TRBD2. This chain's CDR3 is CASSEGGGGTQYF. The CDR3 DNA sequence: TGTGCCAGCAGTGAGGGGGGGGGAGGGACCCAGTACTTC.